These 18 T cell receptor beta chains came from one sample sequenced in a study of identical twins. Each CDR3 protein gets one entry after TCRdb re-called the 5' RACE reads with MiXCR. The data hold around 570,000 distinct CDR3 sequences, with 9.6% observed a single time. These data also formed part of another study, on yellow fever vaccine responses in identical twins.

Sequenced input: PBMCs. The receptors here all came from a woman aged 18-29 years in good health.

This clonotype has a count of ten or more. CDR3 region: CSARDLRRAGQPQHF. CDR3 nucleotides: TGCAGTGCTAGAGATCTTCGACGGGCGGGTCAGCCCCAGCATTTT. The chain has TRBV20-1 and TRBJ1-5; D gene uncertain. The CDR3 totals 15 residues. Germline CDR1 DFQATT, CDR2 SNEGSKA (reference sequence). Trimming cost V 0 bases and J 6 bases, with 15 bases left between them.

The V call is TRBV5-1, the J call TRBJ2-2; maybe TRBD1 (5 bases). V gave up 4 bases and J gave up 0 bases, with 10 bases separating them. This CDR3 region has 15 residues. Germline CDR1 and CDR2: SGHRS and YFSETQ. CDR3 bases: TGCGCCAGCAGCGTGGGGCGGCCGAACACCGGGGAGCTGTTTTTT. Translation gives CASSVGRPNTGELFF.

Concerning this clonotype itself: This may arise from a read error, as a much more abundant clone is one base away. No conserved phenylalanine or tryptophan is present at the end of the CDR3, so a read error is the likely explanation. The V gene is TRBV5-1, the J gene TRBJ2-5, with 8 bases aligning to TRBD1. The germline gives CDR1 SGHRS, CDR2 YFSETQ. The junction had 2 bases not matched to a gene; V was cut back by 0 bases and J by 4 bases. The CDR3 contains 14 residues. The CDR3 DNA is TGCGCCAGCAGCTTGGATACAGGGGGAGAGACCCAGTACCTC. Translating it yields CASSLDTGGETQYL.

The rearrangement uses TRBV9 and TRBJ2-3, with TRBD1 matching over 7 bases. Per germline, CDR1 SGDLS and CDR2 YYNGEE. This CDR3 is 15 amino acids long. J gave up 2 bases and V 4 bases, and 7 bases lay outside the gene matches. This CDR3 is CASSSRTGPTDTQYF. The CDR3 nucleotides read TGTGCCAGCAGCTCCCGGACAGGACCCACAGATACGCAGTATTTT.

This clonotype was counted ten times or more. The rearrangement links TRBV11-2 to TRBJ2-5, with D perhaps TRBD1 (5 bases). The germline V gene has CDR1 SGHAT and CDR2 FQNNGV. The V and J ends lost 4 bases and 4 bases respectively, with 10 bases between them. This CDR3 contains 13 residues. The CDR3 region is CASSSLRAETQYF. CDR3 coding DNA: TGTGCCAGCAGCTCACTCAGGGCAGAGACCCAGTACTTC.

This clonotype has a count of ten or more. The chain has TRBV24-1 and TRBJ2-1; 8 nucleotides agree with TRBD1. The ends lost 8 bases at V and 6 bases at J; junction bases unmatched: 5. CDR3 length: 13 amino acids. Germline V CDR1 and CDR2: KGHDR, SFDVKD. CDR3 sequence (DNA): TGTGCCACCAACGGACAGGGTACCAATGAGCAGTTCTTC. Protein sequence: CATNGQGTNEQFF.

This rearrangement joins TRBV18 to TRBJ2-7; 8 nucleotides line up with TRBD1. The CDR3 consists of 13 residues. The ends lost 6 bases at V and 6 bases at J; junction bases unmatched: 7. CDR1 and CDR2 (germline): KGHSH, LQKENI. The DNA for the CDR3 is TGTGCCAGCTCCCCCAAGGACAGGGCCGAGCAGTACTTC. Amino acids: CASSPKDRAEQYF.

This chain connects TRBV20-1 to TRBJ2-5; possible D gene TRBD2, 5 bases. The length of the CDR3 is 14 residues. V shed 6 bases and J shed 5 bases, with 19 bases lying between them. Germline CDR1 and CDR2: DFQATT and SNEGSKA (reference sequence). The DNA for the CDR3 is TGCAGTGCAACTACTAGGTTCGTCCAGGAGACCCAGTACTTC. Translated: CSATTRFVQETQYF.

A single count supports this clonotype. The chain has TRBV20-1 and TRBJ2-7, with D perhaps matching TRBD1 (6 bases). The CDR3 totals 13 residues. CDR1 is DFQATT, CDR2 SNEGSKA, per germline (reference sequence). Trimming shortened V by 4 bases and J by 1 base, and 11 bases separated the two germline ends. CDR3 coding DNA: TGCAGTGCTACGGGACACTTATCCTACGAGCAGTACTTC. This translates into CSATGHLSYEQYF.

This CDR3 reads CASSSGAGYGYTF. CDR3 coding DNA: TGTGCCAGCAGTTCAGGGGCTGGCTATGGCTACACCTTC. The chain is built from TRBV27 and TRBJ1-2; D may be TRBD1 (6 bases). Trimming cost V 4 bases and J 4 bases, with 10 bases left between them. CDR1 and CDR2 (germline): MNHEY, SMNVEV (reference sequence). The CDR3 spans 13 residues.

V is TRBV10-2 and J is TRBJ2-5; a weak D match, TRBD2 (6 bases). Germline lookup yields CDR1 WSHSY and CDR2 SAAADI. The germline V and J ends were trimmed by 6 bases and 5 bases, with 13 bases remaining between them. The CDR3 extends over 13 amino acids. CDR3 sequence: CASRIRLDETQYF. CDR3 DNA: TGCGCCAGCAGGATAAGACTAGACGAGACCCAGTACTTC.

The V and J genes are TRBV11-2 and TRBJ2-7, with D possibly being TRBD1 or TRBD2 (5 bases each). There are 15 residues in the CDR3. Per the germline V gene, CDR1 is SGHAT and CDR2 is FQNNGV. V was pared by 1 base and J by 7 bases, with 17 bases between. This CDR3 is CASSLAPTGAEEQYF. The CDR3 DNA sequence: TGTGCCAGCAGCTTAGCCCCGACCGGGGCTGAGGAGCAGTACTTC.

This clonotype was detected only a few times. J is TRBJ2-5 and V is TRBV27, with 14 nucleotides matching TRBD2. Germline CDR1 and CDR2: MNHEY and SMNVEV (reference sequence). This CDR3 comprises 15 residues. J gave up 4 bases and V 6 bases, and 4 bases lay outside the gene matches. The chain's CDR3 is CASRLTSGRGETQYF. CDR3 DNA sequence: TGTGCCAGCAGATTGACTAGCGGGAGGGGAGAGACCCAGTACTTC.

This clonotype was detected ten times or more. The chain has TRBV10-3 and TRBJ2-7; possible D gene TRBD2, 6 bases. This CDR3 is built from 13 residues. Germline lookup yields CDR1 ENHRY and CDR2 SYGVKD. V was trimmed by 10 bases and J by 3 bases, leaving 16 bases between them. CDR3 region: CATEAGIGYEQYF. The CDR3 coding sequence is TGTGCCACGGAAGCGGGTATAGGCTACGAGCAGTACTTC.

This clonotype was observed at least ten times. V is TRBV2 and J is TRBJ2-4; TRBD1 aligns across 9 bases. Germline V gene data show CDR1 as SNHLY and CDR2 as FYNNEI. V shed 5 bases, J shed 0 bases, and the junction held 14 bases outside the gene matches. The CDR3 totals 19 residues. CDR3 DNA sequence: TGTGCCAGCAGTCCCACCGGGACAGGGAGTGAGGTAGCCAAAAACATTCAGTACTTC. Its translation is CASSPTGTGSEVAKNIQYF.

This clonotype was picked up many times. The chain couples TRBV12-3 or TRBV12-4 to TRBJ1-4; tentatively, D is TRBD1 (5 bases). The CDR3 consists of 14 residues. Trimming stripped 1 base from V and 8 bases from J, with 11 bases between. The CDR3 loop is CASSLGQGGEKLFF. CDR3 nucleotide sequence: TGTGCCAGCAGTTTAGGCCAGGGCGGCGAAAAACTGTTTTTT.

There are a few counts of this clonotype. CDR3 bases: TGTGCCAGCAGTACAACCGGGACACACGAGACCCAGTACTTC. This sequence encodes CASSTTGTHETQYF. The V call is TRBV12-3 or TRBV12-4, the J call TRBJ2-5; maybe TRBD1 (6 bases). There are 14 residues in the CDR3. Trimming cost V 5 bases and J 5 bases, with 15 bases left between them.

Regarding this clonotype: A read error may account for a junction end that differs from germline. This chain connects TRBV11-2 to TRBJ2-7, with TRBD2 as a possible D gene (6 bases). Germline CDR1 reads SGHAT; CDR2 reads FQNNGV. The CDR3 has 16 amino acids. The CDR3 spells CASSLFAGLSSYDQYF. In DNA, the CDR3 is TGTGCCAGCAGCTTATTTGCGGGGTTAAGCTCCTACGACCAGTACTTC.